Below, 8 T cell receptor beta chains from the same sample are listed, as sequenced in a study of Tregs in tolerant kidney transplant recipients. Clones were sequenced by immunoSEQ multiplex PCR, and TCRdb holds only the in-frame ones, with some missing. The table has tens of thousands of clones, roughly nine tenths seen once; the top ten hold over 4%. The sample comprised CD8+ T cells from blood. The receptors shown here come from a human donor in good health.

The sample holds a few counts of this clone. The chain couples TRBV7-9 to TRBJ1-2; D is unresolved. Germline assignment: CDR1 SEHNR and CDR2 FQNEAQ (reference sequence). V lost 1 base and J 6 bases, leaving 12 bases between the germline ends. This CDR3 region has 14 residues. CDR3 sequence reads: CASSLGSDGHGYTF. CDR3 nucleotides: TGTGCCAGCAGCTTAGGTTCTGACGGCCATGGCTACACCTTC.

V usage is TRBV13 and J usage is TRBJ2-3; D may match TRBD1 or TRBD2 (5 bases each). The CDR3 consists of 13 residues. V gave up 5 bases and J gave up 4 bases, with 10 bases separating them. Germline V gene sequence: CDR1 PRHDT, CDR2 FYEKMQ (reference sequence). Here the CDR3 DNA reads TGTGCCAGCAGCCCGAGGGACGCAGATACGCAGTATTTT. This sequence encodes CASSPRDADTQYF.

This sequence joins TRBV5-6 and TRBJ2-3; 7 nucleotides align to TRBD2. Germline V lookup: CDR1 SGHDT, CDR2 YYEEEE. J was trimmed by 0 bases and V by 0 bases; bases with no gene match: 4. The CDR3 consists of 16 residues. CDR3 bases: TGTGCCAGCAGCTTGGCCCTAGCGGCTAGCACAGATACGCAGTATTTT. Protein product: CASSLALAASTDTQYF.

This chain connects TRBV6-6 to TRBJ2-2, with 8 bases lining up with TRBD1. There are 13 residues in the CDR3. V shed 5 bases and J 7 bases; nucleotides not matched to a gene: 3. The germline V gene has CDR1 MNHNY and CDR2 SVGAGI (reference sequence). CDR3 bases: TGTGCCAGCAGTGGACAGGGAAGCGGGGAGCTGTTTTTT. Residues: CASSGQGSGELFF.

This rearrangement joins TRBV4-1 to TRBJ1-2; maybe TRBD1 (5 bases). Germline CDR1 and CDR2: MGHRA and YSYEKL. This CDR3 contains 14 residues. Trimming removed 3 bases at V and 8 bases at J, with 16 bases between. The CDR3 nucleotides read TGCGCCAGCAGCCAGGAACAGGTTATTTACGGCTACACCTTC. This translates into CASSQEQVIYGYTF.

This chain connects TRBV4-1 to TRBJ2-7; 8 bases match TRBD2. CDR1 and CDR2 (germline): MGHRA, YSYEKL. J lost 5 bases, V lost 0 bases, and 6 bases had no gene match. There are 15 residues in the CDR3. The DNA for the CDR3 is TGCGCCAGCAGCCAAGATCGGCTAGCGGGTGACGAGCAGTACTTC. Translating it yields CASSQDRLAGDEQYF.

The V call is TRBV6-1, the J call TRBJ1-4, with 7 bases that match TRBD1. The CDR3 loop spans 15 amino acids. CDR1 and CDR2 from the germline V gene are MNHNS and SASEGT. Unmatched junction bases numbered 4, after V lost 3 bases and J lost 3 bases. CDR3 sequence reads: CASSEAGTANEKLFF. The DNA for the CDR3 is TGTGCCAGCAGTGAGGCCGGGACAGCTAATGAAAAACTGTTTTTT.

This clone was recorded a few times. The chain carries TRBV4-2 and TRBJ1-2, with 7 bases identical to TRBD1. This CDR3 spans 12 amino acids. Germline CDR1 and CDR2: LGHNA and YNFKEQ. V trimming: 3 bases; J trimming: 10 bases; junction bases outside the gene matches: 5. CDR3 loop: CASSQTDRDYTF. In DNA form, the CDR3 reads TGTGCCAGCAGCCAGACCGACAGGGACTACACCTTC.